This T cell receptor (beta chain) came from a study of T-cell reconstitution after alpha-beta-depleted transplantation in children. For TCRbeta, the library was prepared with unique molecular identifiers. One entry per CDR3 protein results from TCRdb running MiXCR on the PCR reads. Among roughly 500,000 distinct CDR3 sequences listed, over 25% were seen once. This CDR3 is 13 amino acids long. Germline CDR1 is SQVTM and CDR2 is ANQGSEA. V lost 1 base to trimming and J lost 2 bases, with 9 bases between them. A few counts support this clonotype. The receptor was derived from a human donor who donated a stem cell graft to a child with aplastic anemia. Sample: PBMCs from the stem cell graft donor, taken from the stem cell graft. V gene TRBV29-1 combines with J gene TRBJ2-7; possibly TRBD2 for D (5 bases). The CDR3 spells CSVEVPGAYEQYF. The CDR3 DNA sequence: TGCAGCGTTGAAGTCCCCGGGGCCTACGAGCAGTACTTC.